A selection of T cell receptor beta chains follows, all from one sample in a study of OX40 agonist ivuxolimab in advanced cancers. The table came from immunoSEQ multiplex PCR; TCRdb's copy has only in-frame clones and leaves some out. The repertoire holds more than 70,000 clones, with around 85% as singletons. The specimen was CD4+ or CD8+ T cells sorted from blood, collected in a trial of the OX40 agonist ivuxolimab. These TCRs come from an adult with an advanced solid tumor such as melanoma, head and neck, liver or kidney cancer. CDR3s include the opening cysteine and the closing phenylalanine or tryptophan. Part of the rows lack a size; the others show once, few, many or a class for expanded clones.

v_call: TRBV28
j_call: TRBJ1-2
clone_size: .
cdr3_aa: CASSIDRGSYGYTF

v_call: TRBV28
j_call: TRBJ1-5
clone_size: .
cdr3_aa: CASSGSGGGNQPQHF

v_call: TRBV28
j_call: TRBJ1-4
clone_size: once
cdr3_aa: CASSLPNEKLFF

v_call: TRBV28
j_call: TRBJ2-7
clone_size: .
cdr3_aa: CASSLGQAGDEQYF

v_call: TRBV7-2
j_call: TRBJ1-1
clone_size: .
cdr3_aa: CASSLGTGTEAFF

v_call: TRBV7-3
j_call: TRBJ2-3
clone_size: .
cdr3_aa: CASSLASGKRDTQYF

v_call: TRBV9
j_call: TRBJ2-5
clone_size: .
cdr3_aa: CASSPRDSQGTQYF

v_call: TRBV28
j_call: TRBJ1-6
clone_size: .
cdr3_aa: CASSSPPQVKPYNSPLHF

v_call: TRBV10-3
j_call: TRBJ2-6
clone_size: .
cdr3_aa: CAISESKAGTGANVLTF

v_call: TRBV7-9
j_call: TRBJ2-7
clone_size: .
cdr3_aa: CASSFQGGSGEQYF

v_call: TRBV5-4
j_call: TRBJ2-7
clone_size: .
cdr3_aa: CASSLETGLSYEQYF

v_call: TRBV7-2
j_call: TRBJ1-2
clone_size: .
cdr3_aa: CASSLALGGRHYTF

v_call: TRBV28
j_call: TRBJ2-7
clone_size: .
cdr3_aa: CASSVSGGALEQYF

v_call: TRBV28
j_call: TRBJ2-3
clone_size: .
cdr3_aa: CASSSGGTDTQYF

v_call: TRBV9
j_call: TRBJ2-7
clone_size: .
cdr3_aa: CASSVAAGAQDEQYF

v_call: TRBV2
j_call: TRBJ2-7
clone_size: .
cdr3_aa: CASRGQGMTPYF

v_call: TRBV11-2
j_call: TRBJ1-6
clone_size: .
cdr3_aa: CASSLGPGFNSPLHF

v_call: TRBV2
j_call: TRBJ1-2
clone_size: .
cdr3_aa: CASSEGTGVGYGYTF

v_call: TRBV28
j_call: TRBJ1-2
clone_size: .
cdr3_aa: CASSVKAGVKGYTF

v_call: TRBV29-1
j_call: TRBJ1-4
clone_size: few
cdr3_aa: CSVIGRVNEKLFF

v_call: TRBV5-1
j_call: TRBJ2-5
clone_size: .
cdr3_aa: CASSLDSPGGETQYF

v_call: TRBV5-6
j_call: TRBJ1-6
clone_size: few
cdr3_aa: CASSLPRNNSPLHF

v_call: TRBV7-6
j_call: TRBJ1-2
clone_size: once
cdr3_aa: CASSPLLGQNINYGYTF

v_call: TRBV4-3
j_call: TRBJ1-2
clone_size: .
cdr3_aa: CASSQADWTAGYTF

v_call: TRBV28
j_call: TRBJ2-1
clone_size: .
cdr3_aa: CASARGGSYNEQFF

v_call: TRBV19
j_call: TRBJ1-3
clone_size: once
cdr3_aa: CASSINLRLQRSGNTIYF

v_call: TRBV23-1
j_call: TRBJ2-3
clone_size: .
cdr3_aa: CASIPHDRGSTDTQYF

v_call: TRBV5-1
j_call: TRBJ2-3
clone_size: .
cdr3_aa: CASSTSSPAHLYTQYF

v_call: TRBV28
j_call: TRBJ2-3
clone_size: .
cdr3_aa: CASLGSRTGAGDTQYF

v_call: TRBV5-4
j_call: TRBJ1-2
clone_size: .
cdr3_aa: CASSSRPLGDYGYTF

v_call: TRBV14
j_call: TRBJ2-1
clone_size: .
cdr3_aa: CASSLRLAGASYNEQFF

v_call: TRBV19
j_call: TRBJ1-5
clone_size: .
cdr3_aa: CASTTTGLRNQPQHF

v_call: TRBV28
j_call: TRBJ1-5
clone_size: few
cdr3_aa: CASWGTGGNQPQHF

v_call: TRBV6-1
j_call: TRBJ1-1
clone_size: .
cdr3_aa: CASSEFAGRAEAFF

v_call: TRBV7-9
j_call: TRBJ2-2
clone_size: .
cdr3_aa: CASSLADGRAGELFF

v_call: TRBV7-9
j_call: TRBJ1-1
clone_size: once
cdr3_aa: CANSLKTGWGRNTEAFF

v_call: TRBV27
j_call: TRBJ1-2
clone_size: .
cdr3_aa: CASSPQGLTRGYGYTF

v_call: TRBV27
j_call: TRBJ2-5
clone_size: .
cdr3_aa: CASSFRAAQETQYF

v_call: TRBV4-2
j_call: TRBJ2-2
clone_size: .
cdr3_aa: CASSRGHYGDAGELFF

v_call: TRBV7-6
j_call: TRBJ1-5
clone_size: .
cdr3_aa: CASSSGRYQPQHF